The rows below give T cell receptor beta chains drawn from one sample of a study of blood T cell repertoires in COVID-19. Libraries were prepared by immunoSEQ multiplex PCR; TCRdb keeps only in-frame clonotypes and omits some of them. In the table there are 390,000 or so clones, around 87% of which are singletons. The sample consisted of peripheral blood. These receptors were taken from a woman under 40 with COVID-19, enrolled during active disease. Each CDR3 is given with its conserved first and last residue. The D gene is left open where the match is weak. Size values are once, few and many counts, or a class for expanded clones, and some rows have none.

TRBJ2-6 18 . . TRBV7-9 CASSLSSGAGSGANVLTF TGTGCCAGCAGCTTAAGCTCAGGGGCCGGCTCTGGGGCCAACGTCCTGACTTTC
TRBJ1-1 16 . TRBD1 TRBV23-1 CASSSWGTDVNTEAFF TGCGCCAGCAGCTCGTGGGGGACAGACGTGAACACTGAAGCTTTCTTT
TRBJ2-1 14 . TRBD2 TRBV5-1 CASSFTSGSNEQFF TGCGCCAGCAGCTTTACTAGCGGGAGCAATGAGCAGTTCTTC
TRBJ2-1 16 . . TRBV28 CASSLVPGSGYNEQFF TGTGCCAGCAGTTTAGTTCCCGGGAGCGGGTACAATGAGCAGTTCTTC
TRBJ1-2 16 . . TRBV11-2 CASSPEGVQDLYGYTF TGTGCCAGCAGCCCCGAGGGTGTCCAAGACCTCTATGGCTACACCTTC
TRBJ2-7 12 . TRBD1 TRBV5-1 CASSSDRDRLYF TGCGCCAGCAGCTCGGACAGGGATAGGCTGTACTTC
TRBJ2-1 14 . . TRBV27 CASSPGGGHNEQFF TGTGCCAGCAGCCCGGGGGGCGGACACAATGAGCAGTTCTTC
TRBJ1-5 15 . . TRBV6-2/TRBV6-3 CASSYGLREAQPQHF TGTGCCAGCAGTTACGGGTTGAGGGAAGCTCAGCCCCAGCATTTT
TRBJ2-2 19 once . TRBV21-1 CASSKSGLAGGRNTGELFF TGTGCCAGCAGCAAATCGGGACTAGCGGGAGGTCGAAACACCGGGGAGCTGTTTTTT
TRBJ2-3 12 . . TRBV7-9 CASSFGTDTQYF TGTGCCAGCAGCTTCGGTACGGATACGCAGTATTTT
TRBJ1-2 15 . TRBD1 TRBV5-5 CASSSYRDREGGYTF TGTGCCAGCAGTTCTTACCGGGACAGGGAGGGGGGCTACACCTTC
TRBJ2-4 19 . TRBD2 TRBV7-3 CASSLDPPSGNLAKNIQYF TGTGCCAGCAGCTTAGACCCCCCTAGCGGGAATTTAGCCAAAAACATTCAGTACTTC
TRBJ2-1 14 . . TRBV30 CAWTRRERRNEQFF TGTGCCTGGACGAGAAGGGAGCGGCGCAATGAGCAGTTCTTC